The present T cell receptor beta chain was sequenced within a study of glioma-infiltrating T cells. Worth noting for this clonotype: Its specificity is unknown.

General study findings and limits: Gliomas, especially low-grade, showed above-expected tissue-blood divergence; non-neoplastic patients showed below. Very few CDR3 sequences were shared between tissue and blood.

The V gene's germline CDR1 is ENHRY and CDR2 SYGVKD. The V and J ends lost 2 bases and 9 bases, in that order; junction bases with no gene match: 4. This CDR3 spans 14 amino acids. TCR alpha and beta CDR3 regions were amplified from RNA using iRepertoire nested multiplex PCR. For one-step reverse transcription and amplification, roughly 85-450 ng of tissue mRNA or PBMC total RNA was used. TCRdb recomputed calls from the multiplex PCR reads with MiXCR, one row per CDR3 protein. The sample holds approximately 140,000 distinct CDR3 sequences, approximately 24% seen once. Specimen: glioma tissue, nonneoplastic brain tissue, or PBMCs (not recorded which). The chain has TRBV10-3 and TRBJ1-6, with TRBD1 matching 7 bases. The sequence derives from a human donor with low-grade glioma or glioblastoma, undergoing nonglioma brain surgery, or in good health (not recorded which). The CDR3 sequence: CAISEEGAGSPLHF. The CDR3, as DNA: TGTGCCATCAGTGAGGAGGGGGCTGGTTCACCCCTCCACTTT.